This TCR beta chain is drawn from a study of T cell responses to AZD1222 COVID-19 vaccine. This clone was detected only a few times. Its matching antigen is unknown. Sequenced by immunoSEQ multiplex PCR; TCRdb stores in-frame clones only, minus some. The sample records 75,000 to 95,000 clones, 85% being singletons. The V gene lost 5 bases and the J gene lost 2 bases, with 19 bases spanning the gap. CDR1 and CDR2 (germline): SGHVS, FNYEAQ. The CDR3 is 17 residues long. General observations from the study: Donors in the cohort were predominantly white British and more often female, and clonal diversity was possibly underestimated. Baseline seropositivity characterized only six AZD1222 recipients. Spike-spanning, vaccine-associated CD4 TCRs were dominant at 160-218 and 743-854. Rises in breadth and depth of Spike-specific TCRs came after two AZD1222 doses.

Source: peripheral blood, taken 28 days after the second AZD1222 dose. The receptor was derived from an adult who received the AZD1222 COVID-19 vaccine. The rearrangement joins TRBV7-6 to TRBJ1-5; D remains ambiguous. CDR3 region: CASSPTGLGSGNQPQHF. The DNA of the CDR3 is TGTGCCAGCAGCCCAACTGGTTTGGGCAGTGGCAATCAGCCCCAGCATTTT.